A single sample is the source of the 7 T cell receptor beta chains below, sequenced in a study of blood T cell repertoires in COVID-19. This table comes from immunoSEQ multiplex PCR, and its TCRdb copy is limited to in-frame clones, with some not included. This sample yields 150,000 or so clones, of which roughly 70% are seen a single time; 2.5% to 3.5% belongs to the top ten. What was sequenced was peripheral blood. All receptors derive from a woman aged 80 or over with acute or convalescent COVID-19.

This clone has just one count. The chain recombines TRBV5-1 with TRBJ2-2, with a possible D match to TRBD2 (5 bases). Germline V gene data show CDR1 as SGHRS and CDR2 as YFSETQ. The CDR3 totals 14 residues. Trimming pared 2 bases from V and 5 bases from J, leaving 10 bases between. CDR3 nucleotides: TGCGCCAGCAGCTTACTAGTGCAAACCGGGGAGCTGTTTTTT. Protein sequence: CASSLLVQTGELFF.

This clone was observed a few times. The V call is TRBV4-2, the J call TRBJ2-5; 7 bases match TRBD2. Germline CDR1 reads LGHNA; CDR2 reads YNFKEQ. The CDR3 has 17 amino acids. V was pared by 1 base and J by 1 base, with 9 bases of the junction left unmatched. The CDR3 nucleotides read TGTGCCAGCAGCCAAGCCCACCGGACGGGAGGCCAAGAGACCCAGTACTTC. Protein sequence: CASSQAHRTGGQETQYF.

This clone was detected once. This chain joins TRBV3-1 (or the pseudogene TRBV3-2) and TRBJ1-2; a possible D gene is TRBD1 (6 bases). Germline CDR1 is LGHDT and CDR2 is YNNKEL (reference sequence). This CDR3 is built from 15 residues. Trimming left V 2 bases short and J 3 bases short, with 13 bases between. CDR3: CASSQPGHGDYGYTF. The CDR3 bases are TGTGCCAGCAGCCAACCGGGACACGGGGACTATGGCTACACCTTC.

The chain employs TRBV19 and TRBJ2-7; 11 nucleotides match TRBD2. The CDR3 length is 16 residues. Trimming cost V 8 bases and J 0 bases; bases outside gene matches: 9. CDR1 is LNHDA and CDR2 is SQIVND in the germline V gene (reference sequence). The DNA for the CDR3 is TGTGCCAGTTCTGGACTAGCGGGTGTCAGCTCCTACGAGCAGTACTTC. Translation gives CASSGLAGVSSYEQYF.

The chain is built from TRBV9 and TRBJ2-1; 9 bases align to TRBD1. This CDR3 region has 14 residues. The germline CDR1 and CDR2 sequences are SGDLS and YYNGEE. The J segment lost 3 bases and the V segment lost 4 bases, leaving 2 bases of the junction unmatched. The CDR3 DNA reads as TGTGCCAGCAGCCGGACAGGGGTCTACAATGAGCAGTTCTTC. Amino acid sequence: CASSRTGVYNEQFF. Variable domain in full (rest from reference TRBV9 and TRBJ2-1): DSGVTQTPKHLITATGQRVTLRCSPRSGDLSVYWYQQSLDQGLQFLIQYYNGEERAKGNILERFSAQQFPDLHSELNLSSLELGDSALYFCASSRTGVYNEQFFGPGTRLTVL.

This clone was recorded once. This chain uses TRBV7-9 with TRBJ2-2, with D possibly matching TRBD1 (6 bases). Germline values: CDR1 SEHNR, CDR2 FQNEAQ (reference sequence). The V and J ends lost 2 bases and 1 base respectively, with 11 bases between them. The CDR3 runs 16 residues. CDR3 sequence: CASSLQGWGNTGELFF. The CDR3 DNA follows: TGTGCCAGCAGCTTACAGGGGTGGGGGAACACCGGGGAGCTGTTTTTT.

The V gene is TRBV9, the J gene TRBJ2-1; D is undetermined. Germline lookup yields CDR1 SGDLS and CDR2 YYNGEE. This CDR3 is built from 14 residues. V gave up 4 bases and J gave up 0 bases, with 8 bases separating them. This chain's CDR3 is CASSLQFSYNEQFF. As DNA, the CDR3 is TGTGCCAGCAGCTTACAATTCTCCTACAATGAGCAGTTCTTC. Using reference TRBV9 and TRBJ2-1 for the parts outside the CDR3, the full variable domain is DSGVTQTPKHLITATGQRVTLRCSPRSGDLSVYWYQQSLDQGLQFLIQYYNGEERAKGNILERFSAQQFPDLHSELNLSSLELGDSALYFCASSLQFSYNEQFFGPGTRLTVL.